This T cell receptor (beta chain) originates from a study of T cell clonotyping in hematopoietic cell transplantation. TCRdb keeps only in-frame clones here, not all; method: immunoSEQ multiplex PCR. The sample includes around 28,000 clones, roughly 84% of them seen just once. The sample's time point: recipient sample about 28 days before transplant, after cytoreduction. V was cut by 6 bases and J by 8 bases, with 20 bases left in between. The CDR3 consists of 14 residues. The V gene's germline CDR1 is MNHEY and CDR2 SMNVEV (reference sequence). The source of this sequence is a man aged 35 to 55 with acute myeloid leukemia. Some clones in this sample may be carry-over from other donors' samples. The chain links TRBV27 to TRBJ2-7, with D tentatively TRBD2 (7 bases). The specimen comprised peripheral blood mononuclear cells, sampled before stem cell transplant. The CDR3 sequence: CASSPGGQGVKQYF. DNA for the CDR3: TGTGCCAGCAGCCCCGGGGGGCAGGGAGTGAAGCAGTACTTC.